Below, 32 T cell receptor beta chains from the same sample are listed, as sequenced in a study of post-analysis software for immune sequencing data. Study results and caveats: Patients used a handful of TRBV segments, including TRBV5-6, TRBV5-1 and TRBV20-1, more often than controls.

Researchers reported that TCR beta cDNA libraries carried unique molecular identifiers. Using its own MiXCR run on the PCR reads, TCRdb lists one record per CDR3 protein. The sample has hundreds of thousands of distinct CDR3 sequences; 25% to 30% are singletons. Their antigen targets remain unknown. Sequencing input: blood. These receptors were obtained from a girl aged 10-17 years with multiple sclerosis.

This clonotype was observed a handful of times. The rearrangement uses TRBV27 and TRBJ1-2; D uncertain. Germline V gene lookup returns CDR1 MNHEY and CDR2 SMNVEV (reference sequence). The CDR3 runs 13 residues. V was clipped by 11 bases and J by 7 bases, with 20 bases between them. CDR3 nucleotide sequence: TGTGCCGGCACCATGGGGTTTCCAGGTGGCTACACCTTC. This sequence encodes CAGTMGFPGGYTF.

The table lists this clonotype with a few counts. This chain connects TRBV7-8 to TRBJ1-4; D is ambiguous. Trimming shortened V by 2 bases and J by 2 bases, and 9 bases separated the two germline ends. From germline, CDR1 is SGHVS and CDR2 FQNEAQ. The CDR3 is 15 residues long. The CDR3: CASSLMRGTNEKLFF. In DNA, the CDR3 is TGTGCCAGCAGCTTAATGCGGGGTACTAATGAAAAACTGTTTTTT.

V usage is TRBV6-5 and J usage is TRBJ1-2; tentatively, D is TRBD1 (5 bases). This CDR3 comprises 14 residues. The germline V gene encodes CDR1 MNHEY and CDR2 SVGAGI. The germline V and J ends were trimmed by 3 bases and 4 bases, with 12 bases remaining between them. The CDR3 protein is CASSYNEGAYGYTF. The DNA for the CDR3 is TGTGCCAGCAGTTATAACGAAGGGGCCTATGGCTACACCTTC.

This sequence joins TRBV7-2 and TRBJ2-1, with 10 bases identical to TRBD2. V lost 5 bases to trimming and J lost 4 bases; unmatched junction nucleotides: 20. The CDR3 is made up of 20 amino acids. Per the germline V gene, CDR1 is SGHTA and CDR2 is FQGNSA. CDR3 DNA sequence: TGTGCCAGCAGCCGAGGGGTCGCTAGCGGGAGTTTATCCGCATACAATGAGCAGTTCTTC. Its translation is CASSRGVASGSLSAYNEQFF.

The chain employs TRBV29-1 and TRBJ1-1; TRBD1 agrees at 7 bases. CDR1 and CDR2 from the germline V gene are SQVTM and ANQGSEA. CDR3 length: 13 amino acids. The V and J ends lost 6 bases and 5 bases, in that order; junction bases with no gene match: 9. The DNA for the CDR3 is TGCAGCGTAGACCGGGACAGCGTGACTGAAGCTTTCTTT. Its translation is CSVDRDSVTEAFF.

The genes are TRBV10-3 and TRBJ1-6; TRBD1 is a possible D gene (5 bases). The germline gives CDR1 ENHRY, CDR2 SYGVKD. The CDR3 extends over 14 amino acids. V was trimmed by 7 bases and J by 3 bases, leaving 10 bases between them. CDR3 residues: CAINEGFYNSPLHF. DNA of the CDR3: TGTGCCATCAACGAGGGGTTCTATAATTCACCCCTCCACTTT.

The chain combines TRBV18 with TRBJ2-3; 12 bases fit TRBD2. This CDR3 is 16 amino acids long. V shed 5 bases, J shed 4 bases, and the junction held 7 bases outside the gene matches. Germline V CDR1 and CDR2: KGHSH, LQKENI. The DNA of the CDR3 is TGTGCCAGCTCAACTCGACTAGCGGGAGTTCCAGATACGCAGTATTTT. Translation gives CASSTRLAGVPDTQYF. Combining the CDR3 with reference TRBV18 and TRBJ2-3 gives the whole variable domain NAGVMQNPRHLVRRRGQEARLRCSPMKGHSHVYWYRQLPEEGLKFMVYLQKENIIDESGMPKERFSAEFPKEGPSILRIQQVVRGDSAAYFCASSTRLAGVPDTQYFGPGTRLTVL.

This clonotype appeared a few times. The V and J genes are TRBV29-1 and TRBJ2-3; a possible D gene is TRBD2 (6 bases). The V gene lost 7 bases and the J gene lost 2 bases, with 16 bases spanning the gap. The CDR3 has 14 residues. From germline, CDR1 is SQVTM and CDR2 ANQGSEA. Here the CDR3 DNA reads TGCAGCGGAGATACCGGGGGAGACACAGATACGCAGTATTTT. It specifies CSGDTGGDTDTQYF.

The table lists this clonotype with a few counts. The rearrangement uses TRBV20-1 and TRBJ1-5; 9 bases match TRBD1. This CDR3 comprises 14 residues. J was trimmed by 4 bases and V by 5 bases; bases with no gene match: 6. Germline-derived CDR1 and CDR2 are DFQATT and SNEGSKA (reference sequence). CDR3 DNA: TGCAGTGCTCCCAAGACAGGGGGAAATCAGCCCCAGCATTTT. It encodes CSAPKTGGNQPQHF.

J is TRBJ2-5 and V is TRBV7-2; 9 bases line up with TRBD2. This CDR3 has 17 amino acids. Germline trimming cut 0 bases from V and 6 bases from J; bases unmatched to any gene: 11. Germline loops: CDR1 SGHTA, CDR2 FQGNSA. DNA for the CDR3: TGTGCCAGCAGCTTAGCTTCCGGGGCTAGCGGGATAAAGACCCAGTACTTC. Translating gives CASSLASGASGIKTQYF.

This clonotype occurred a few times. This CDR3 reads CATSRVGQEPGEVTQHF. CDR3 coding DNA: TGTGCCACCAGCAGAGTTGGACAGGAGCCGGGTGAAGTGACCCAGCATTTT. The chain has TRBV15 and TRBJ1-5, with TRBD1 matching over 7 bases. V was pared by 1 base and J by 11 bases, with 17 bases of the junction left unmatched. The CDR3 is 17 residues long. Germline CDR1 and CDR2: LNHNV and YYDKDF (reference sequence).

Details on this clonotype: One end of the junction is discordant with germline, which a read error may explain. The J gene is TRBJ2-7, the V gene TRBV5-1; D unresolved. The germline V gene has CDR1 SGHRS and CDR2 YFSETQ. CDR3 length: 14 amino acids. CDR3 DNA sequence: TGCGCCAACAGCTTGGCCGGGCCCTCCTACGAGCAGTACTTC. Translation gives CANSLAGPSYEQYF.

This chain uses TRBV29-1 with TRBJ2-5; D ambiguous. Germline V CDR1 and CDR2: SQVTM, ANQGSEA. Trimming removed 4 bases from V and 6 bases from J, with 15 bases in between. The CDR3 is 13 amino acids. CDR3 in DNA: TGCAGCGTTGCCTTTGGCGTGTCACAGACCCAGTACTTC. This codes for CSVAFGVSQTQYF.

This clonotype has just a few counts. V gene TRBV5-6 combines with J gene TRBJ2-7; D ambiguous. The V gene's germline CDR1 is SGHDT and CDR2 YYEEEE. This CDR3 is 15 amino acids long. Trimming shortened V by 3 bases and J by 3 bases, and 16 bases separated the two germline ends. CDR3 residues: CASSSRALGDYEQYF. For the CDR3, the DNA is TGTGCCAGCAGCTCAAGGGCCCTGGGCGACTACGAGCAGTACTTC.

The chain combines TRBV28 with TRBJ1-5; D not resolved. CDR3 size: 13 residues. Trimming took off 7 bases at V and 3 bases at J, with 10 bases between the two ends. Germline CDR1 is MDHEN and CDR2 is SYDVKM. The CDR3 DNA follows: TGTGCCAGCAAGGAAGGGATCAATCAGCCCCAGCATTTT. Protein product: CASKEGINQPQHF.

This clonotype was counted between two and nine times. V usage is TRBV24-1 and J usage is TRBJ2-2; TRBD2 is a possible D gene (6 bases). CDR1 is KGHDR and CDR2 is SFDVKD in the germline V gene. The CDR3 runs to 16 residues. V lost 5 bases and J 4 bases, leaving 16 bases between the germline ends. CDR3 sequence: CATSVQPLRGTGELFF. As DNA, the CDR3 is TGTGCCACCAGTGTACAACCCCTGCGGGGCACCGGGGAGCTGTTTTTT.

In this sample, this clonotype turned up a few times. The chain recombines TRBV6-5 with TRBJ2-1; D perhaps matches TRBD1 (6 bases). The germline CDR1 and CDR2 sequences are MNHEY and SVGAGI. The V gene lost 4 bases and the J gene lost 7 bases, with 20 bases spanning the gap. This CDR3 has 16 amino acids. DNA of the CDR3: TGTGCCAGCAGTTCACCCGGGACACCTGGCGGGAATGAGCAGTTCTTC. Residues: CASSSPGTPGGNEQFF.

Of note for this clonotype: An end of the junction does not agree with germline; a read error may underlie this. The chain combines TRBV5-5 with TRBJ2-5; 7 bases are shared with TRBD1. The better agreement between TRBJ2-7 and the DNA end casts doubt on the J call. CDR1 is SGHKS, CDR2 YYEKEE, per germline (reference sequence). CDR3 length equals 16 residues. This chain's CDR3 is CASSLEGARSSDEQYF. CDR3 nucleotide sequence: TGTGCCAGCAGCTTGGAGGGGGCGCGTTCCTCCGACGAGCAGTACTTC.

This sequence joins TRBV4-3 and TRBJ1-6, with unresolved D. CDR3 length: 15 residues. Trimming shortened V by 4 bases and J by 7 bases, and 14 bases separated the two germline ends. Germline CDR1 LGHNA, CDR2 YSLEER. The CDR3 bases are TGCGCCAGCAGCCTTGAGGGTCTGGGAAATTCACCCCTCCACTTT. Translated, it gives CASSLEGLGNSPLHF.

This clonotype was observed a few times. The chain links TRBV9 to TRBJ1-6, with 7 bases fitting TRBD1. Germline CDR1 is SGDLS and CDR2 is YYNGEE. The junction had 8 bases not matched to a gene; V was cut back by 4 bases and J by 7 bases. The CDR3 length is 15 residues. CDR3 sequence: CASSPRTGENSPLHF. CDR3 nucleotide sequence: TGTGCCAGCAGCCCACGGACAGGCGAGAATTCACCCCTCCACTTT.

The chain has TRBV29-1 and TRBJ2-3; unclear D gene. Trimming shortened V by 6 bases and J by 2 bases, and 6 bases separated the two germline ends. The CDR3 is 11 residues long. The germline gives CDR1 SQVTM, CDR2 ANQGSEA. CDR3 coding DNA: TGCAGCGTGGAGCCCACAGATACGCAGTATTTT. It specifies CSVEPTDTQYF.

This clonotype was picked up a small number of times. J is TRBJ2-5 and V is TRBV10-3, with D perhaps assigned TRBD1 or TRBD2 (6 bases each). Germline CDR1 reads ENHRY; CDR2 reads SYGVKD. Trimming stripped 5 bases from V and 4 bases from J, with 11 bases between. The CDR3 runs 13 residues. CDR3 region: CAISPRGGETQYF. The CDR3 nucleotides read TGTGCCATCAGTCCCAGGGGAGGAGAGACCCAGTACTTC.

This clonotype has a count of ten or more. V is TRBV4-1 and J is TRBJ2-7; D assignment may be TRBD1 or TRBD2 (6 bases each). Germline-derived CDR1 and CDR2 are MGHRA and YSYEKL. The CDR3 length is 15 residues. With 0 bases removed from V and 0 bases from J, the gap between germline ends came to 9 bases. CDR3 nucleotides: TGCGCCAGCAGCCAAGATAGGGGGGTCTCCTACGAGCAGTACTTC. Translation: CASSQDRGVSYEQYF.

This chain connects TRBV12-5 to TRBJ2-3, with D unclear. Germline V gene data show CDR1 as LGHNT and CDR2 as FRNRAP. The CDR3 loop spans 17 amino acids. V lost 2 bases and J 0 bases, leaving 15 bases between the germline ends. CDR3 loop: CASGLTRTAASTDTQYF. In DNA form, the CDR3 reads TGTGCTAGTGGTTTGACCCGGACGGCTGCTAGCACAGATACGCAGTATTTT. Filled out from reference TRBV12-5 and TRBJ2-3, the complete variable domain reads DARVTQTPRHKVTEMGQEVTMRCQPILGHNTVFWYRQTMMQGLELLAYFRNRAPLDDSGMPKDRFSAEMPDATLATLKIQPSEPRDSAVYFCASGLTRTAASTDTQYFGPGTRLTVL.

The chain combines TRBV6-5 with TRBJ2-5; D ambiguous. CDR1 MNHEY and CDR2 SVGAGI come from the germline V gene. Trimming took 7 bases from V and 0 from J, leaving 18 bases between them. This CDR3 spans 16 amino acids. The DNA of the CDR3 is TGTGCCAGCACCCCCAACGGGCTCCAGTACCAAGAGACCCAGTACTTC. Translating gives CASTPNGLQYQETQYF.

V is TRBV28 and J is TRBJ1-2; no reliable D call. V was clipped by 3 bases and J by 6 bases, with 11 bases between them. The CDR3 loop spans 13 amino acids. Germline CDR1 reads MDHEN; CDR2 reads SYDVKM. Here the CDR3 reads CASSFDGRNGYTF. DNA of the CDR3: TGTGCCAGCAGTTTTGATGGTCGGAATGGCTACACCTTC.

Ten or more counts support this clonotype. This sequence joins TRBV20-1 and TRBJ2-5; a possible D gene is TRBD2 (5 bases). Germline V gene lookup returns CDR1 DFQATT and CDR2 SNEGSKA (reference sequence). V shed 1 base and J shed 7 bases, with 16 bases lying between them. The length of the CDR3 is 14 residues. CDR3: CSARAGLGRGTQYF. The CDR3 DNA is TGCAGTGCTAGAGCCGGACTGGGTCGGGGGACCCAGTACTTC.

This chain links TRBV20-1 with TRBJ2-4, with D maybe TRBD1 (6 bases). This CDR3 is built from 13 residues. Trimming took off 6 bases at V and 0 bases at J, with 9 bases between the two ends. Germline V gene data show CDR1 as DFQATT and CDR2 as SNEGSKA (reference sequence). The CDR3 loop reads CSAGTLAKNIQYF. The CDR3 DNA reads TGCAGTGCCGGGACACTAGCCAAAAACATTCAGTACTTC.

V and J are TRBV29-1 and TRBJ2-6; the D call may be TRBD1 or TRBD2 (6 bases each). The CDR3 is 17 amino acids. V lost 6 bases and J 0 bases, leaving 18 bases between the germline ends. The germline V gene has CDR1 SQVTM and CDR2 ANQGSEA. CDR3 amino acids: CSVLTGTAVSGANVLTF. The CDR3 DNA reads TGCAGCGTATTAACAGGGACTGCCGTCTCTGGGGCCAACGTCCTGACTTTC.

This clonotype appeared once. A much bigger clone sits one base away, suggesting this may be a read error. The V call is TRBV20-1, the J call TRBJ2-5; 12 positions match TRBD1. Unmatched junction bases numbered 18, after V lost 5 bases and J lost 8 bases. CDR1 and CDR2 (germline): DFQATT, SNEGSKA (reference sequence). CDR3 length: 17 amino acids. The CDR3 sequence is CSAHPGVGQGALDTQYF. Written as DNA, the CDR3 is TGCAGTGCTCATCCCGGGGTGGGACAGGGGGCACTCGACACCCAGTACTTC.

The chain joins TRBV12-5 to TRBJ2-2; 12 bases match TRBD2. Germline V gene lookup returns CDR1 LGHNT and CDR2 FRNRAP. J gave up 4 bases and V 3 bases, and 6 bases lay outside the gene matches. The CDR3 runs 17 residues. The DNA of the CDR3 is TGTGCTAGTGGTTTCTTGACTAGCGGGAGTGTCACCGGGGAGCTGTTTTTT. Residues: CASGFLTSGSVTGELFF.

V and J are TRBV29-1 and TRBJ1-2, with TRBD1 as a possible D gene (5 bases). Trimming stripped 6 bases from V and 3 bases from J, with 14 bases between. This CDR3 has 13 amino acids. Germline V gene sequence: CDR1 SQVTM, CDR2 ANQGSEA. The CDR3 coding sequence is TGCAGCGTGTTAGACAGCATTTACTATGGCTACACCTTC. This gives the protein CSVLDSIYYGYTF.